These 28 T cell receptor beta chains came from one sample sequenced in a study of T cell repertoires in aging, cancer and after chemotherapy. Rearranged V-D-J TRB sequences were amplified with a mixed TRB-A/B primer pool. TCRdb re-called the multiplex PCR reads through MiXCR, storing one row per CDR3 protein. Here the sample spans roughly 6,200 distinct CDR3 sequences, approximately 27% being singletons. The template was genomic DNA from peripheral blood, not RNA. Material: blood. The receptors come from a human donor in good health.

The chain carries TRBV19 and TRBJ2-7; 11 nucleotides align to TRBD2. The CDR3 has 16 residues. Germline V lookup: CDR1 LNHDA, CDR2 SQIVND (reference sequence). V was pared by 5 bases and J by 0 bases, with 6 bases of the junction left unmatched. The CDR3 spells CASSDRLAGSSYEQYF. DNA for the CDR3: TGTGCCAGTAGTGACCGACTAGCGGGGAGCTCCTACGAGCAGTACTTC.

V is TRBV6-2 or TRBV6-3 and J is TRBJ2-1, with TRBD2 as a possible D gene (6 bases). Germline-derived CDR1 and CDR2 are MNHEY and SVGEGT. V gave up 6 bases and J gave up 12 bases, with 21 bases separating them. This CDR3 is 14 amino acids long. CDR3 residues: CASRDAPLARRQFF. The DNA for the CDR3 is TGTGCCAGCAGGGATGCCCCGCTAGCGCGTCGGCAGTTCTTC.

There are a few counts of this clonotype. The chain carries TRBV20-1 and TRBJ2-1, with 10 nucleotides matching TRBD2. The CDR3 runs 17 residues. V lost 5 bases to trimming and J lost 0 bases; unmatched junction nucleotides: 10. Germline lookup yields CDR1 DFQATT and CDR2 SNEGSKA (reference sequence). The CDR3 coding sequence is TGCAGTGCTTTAGCGGGAGGCCTAAGAAGCTCCTACAATGAGCAGTTCTTC. Its protein is CSALAGGLRSSYNEQFF.

This clonotype is categorized as medium-sized (0.01 to 0.1%). This sequence joins TRBV12-3 or TRBV12-4 and TRBJ2-7; D ambiguous. CDR3 length: 13 residues. Trimming left V 2 bases short and J 6 bases short, with 11 bases between. CDR3 nucleotides: TGTGCCAGCAGTTTAAGGACGAGAGGCGAGCAGTACGTC. Its protein product is CASSLRTRGEQYV.

In this sample, this clonotype is medium-sized. The J gene is TRBJ2-7, the V gene TRBV18; D gene ambiguous. Trimming took off 2 bases at V and 6 bases at J, with 11 bases between the two ends. Germline CDR1 and CDR2: KGHSH and LQKENI. This CDR3 contains 13 residues. CDR3 sequence: CASSPGWGREQYV. CDR3 bases: TGTGCCAGCTCACCAGGGTGGGGTCGCGAGCAGTACGTC.

J is TRBJ2-3 and V is TRBV4-1; D may be TRBD2 (6 bases). V dropped 1 base and J dropped 5 bases, with 10 bases sitting between them. Per the germline V gene, CDR1 is MGHRA and CDR2 is YSYEKL. CDR3 length: 14 amino acids. The CDR3 reads CASSQGGRGDTQYF. CDR3 in DNA: TGCGCCAGCAGCCAAGGCGGGCGGGGAGATACGCAGTATTTT.

With regard to this clonotype: This may stem from a read error, because a much larger clone lies one nucleotide away. The rearrangement uses TRBV5-6 and TRBJ2-7; tentatively, D is TRBD2 (5 bases). Looked up from germline, CDR1 is SGHDT and CDR2 is YYEEEE. CDR3 size: 16 residues. Trimming took off 1 base at V and 2 bases at J, with 16 bases between the two ends. The CDR3 loop reads CASSLWTEHFTYEQYV. CDR3 coding DNA: TGTGCCAGCAGCTTGTGGACTGAACATTTTACCTACGAGCAGTACGTC.

The chain combines TRBV6-6 with TRBJ2-7, with 11 bases matching TRBD2. CDR1 MNHNY and CDR2 SVGAGI come from the germline V gene (reference sequence). After removal of 5 bases from V and 1 base from J, the junction contained 4 bases not matched to a gene. This CDR3 is 15 amino acids long. CDR3 bases: TGTGCCAGCAGTGGCGGGACTAGCGGTTCCTACGAGCAGTACGTC. The encoded protein is CASSGGTSGSYEQYV.

The chain combines TRBV12-3 or TRBV12-4 with TRBJ2-1; 9 nucleotides agree with TRBD2. With V trimmed by 2 bases and J by 6 bases, 5 bases remained unmatched. CDR3 length: 15 residues. The CDR3 sequence is CASSLSGRWGNEQFF. The CDR3 DNA sequence: TGTGCCAGCAGTTTAAGCGGGAGGTGGGGCAATGAGCAGTTCTTC.

Comments on this clonotype: A much larger clone differs by one base, so this may be a read error. The chain recombines TRBV19 with TRBJ2-1; TRBD1 might be the D (5 bases). Per germline, CDR1 LNHDA and CDR2 SQIVND (reference sequence). The CDR3 covers 11 residues. The germline V and J ends were trimmed by 4 bases and 9 bases, with 7 bases remaining between them. CDR3 bases: TGTGCCAGTAGTAGTCAGGGTGAGCAGTTCTTC. Translation: CASSSQGEQFF.

This clonotype turned up a few times. The gene calls are TRBV10-3 and TRBJ1-1; 9 positions agree with TRBD1. Germline CDR1 reads ENHRY; CDR2 reads SYGVKD. The J segment lost 2 bases and the V segment lost 4 bases, leaving 5 bases of the junction unmatched. The length of the CDR3 is 15 residues. The CDR3 protein is CAISATGGGNTEAFF. In DNA, the CDR3 is TGTGCCATCAGTGCGACAGGGGGGGGCAACACTGAAGCTTTCTTT.

This clonotype ranks as medium-sized. V and J are TRBV19 and TRBJ2-1; possible D gene TRBD2, 6 bases. Germline V gene lookup returns CDR1 LNHDA and CDR2 SQIVND (reference sequence). Deletions cut 4 bases from V and 6 bases from J, with 19 bases between. The CDR3 runs 16 residues. CDR3 protein: CASSSPLTSPLNEQFF. The CDR3 bases are TGTGCCAGTAGTAGTCCCCTCACTAGCCCCCTCAATGAGCAGTTCTTC.

The table lists this clonotype with a few counts. This sequence may be a read error, since a much larger clone differs from it by one base. The CDR3 is CASSPGLVYEQYV. The CDR3 region has the DNA TGTGCCAGTAGCCCGGGACTAGTCTACGAGCAGTACGTC. V is TRBV19 and J is TRBJ2-7; 8 bases are a match to TRBD2. With 6 bases clipped from V and 3 bases from J, the junction kept 4 bases outside the gene matches. This CDR3 contains 13 residues. From germline, CDR1 is LNHDA and CDR2 SQIVND (reference sequence).

A few counts support this clonotype. CDR3 protein: CASSIGVGDEQYV. CDR3 coding DNA: TGTGCCAGTAGTATAGGGGTAGGGGACGAGCAGTACGTC. The gene calls are TRBV19 and TRBJ2-7; D might be TRBD1 (5 bases). The length of the CDR3 is 13 residues. The germline gives CDR1 LNHDA, CDR2 SQIVND (reference sequence). The V and J ends lost 1 base and 5 bases respectively, with 9 bases between them.

As DNA, the CDR3 is TGCAGTGTAAAAGCGACAGGGGGCCCCTCGGGCAACGAGCAGTACTTC. It yields the protein CSVKATGGPSGNEQYF. V gene TRBV20-1 combines with J gene TRBJ2-7, with 10 bases that match TRBD1. The germline V gene has CDR1 DFQATT and CDR2 SNEGSKA (reference sequence). CDR3 size: 16 residues. V lost 7 bases to trimming and J lost 5 bases; unmatched junction nucleotides: 17.

This chain uses TRBV12-3 or TRBV12-4 with TRBJ2-5; 10 bases agree with TRBD2. CDR3 length: 14 amino acids. With 5 bases clipped from V and 9 bases from J, the junction kept 9 bases outside the gene matches. This CDR3 reads CASSVASGGGAQYF. In DNA, the CDR3 is TGTGCCAGCAGTGTCGCTAGCGGGGGTGGGGCCCAGTACTTC.

This clonotype is judged medium-sized. The chain couples TRBV5-6 to TRBJ1-3; D uncertain. In germline, CDR1 is SGHDT, CDR2 YYEEEE. This CDR3 is 16 amino acids long. V was cut by 4 bases and J by 2 bases, with 16 bases left in between. The chain's CDR3 is CASSMTLSSTGNTIYF. Here the CDR3 DNA reads TGTGCCAGCAGCATGACTCTGTCCTCGACTGGAAACACCATATATTTT. Full variable domain (outside the CDR3, taken from reference TRBV5-6 and TRBJ1-3): DAGVTQSPTHLIKTRGQQVTLRCSPKSGHDTVSWYQQALGQGPQFIFQYYEEEERQRGNFPDRFSGHQFPNYSSELNVNALLLGDSALYLCASSMTLSSTGNTIYFGEGSWLTVV.

By frequency in the sample, this clonotype is medium-sized. The chain employs TRBV7-6 and TRBJ2-6; D gene uncertain. CDR1 is SGHVS and CDR2 is FNYEAQ in the germline V gene. V lost 4 bases and J lost 2, with 0 bases in between. The CDR3 runs to 12 residues. The CDR3 sequence: CASSSGANVLTF. Here the CDR3 DNA reads TGTGCCAGCAGCTCTGGGGCCAACGTCCTGACTTTC.

The chain recombines TRBV6-5 with TRBJ2-3; 7 nucleotides line up with TRBD2. CDR1 is MNHEY, CDR2 SVGAGI, per germline. Unmatched junction bases numbered 5, after V lost 3 bases and J lost 2 bases. The CDR3 runs to 15 residues. CDR3 amino acids: CASSYRDYLTDTQYF. The CDR3 coding sequence is TGTGCCAGCAGTTATCGGGACTACCTCACAGATACGCAGTATTTT.

The chain joins TRBV20-1 to TRBJ1-5; D is undetermined. CDR1 is DFQATT, CDR2 SNEGSKA, per germline (reference sequence). V lost 0 bases and J 6 bases, leaving 18 bases between the germline ends. This CDR3 comprises 16 residues. CDR3 amino acids: CSAREGGVYGSQPQHF. The CDR3 coding sequence is TGCAGTGCTAGAGAAGGCGGGGTTTACGGCTCTCAGCCCCAGCATTTT.

Sample share makes this clonotype medium-sized. This chain uses TRBV20-1 with TRBJ1-1, with TRBD1 as a possible D gene (5 bases). Germline CDR1 DFQATT, CDR2 SNEGSKA (reference sequence). This CDR3 is built from 13 residues. V was shortened by 3 bases and J by 4 bases, with 12 bases between the two germline ends. The DNA of the CDR3 is TGCAGTGCTAGCCCCCGGGGGACCACTGAAGCTTTCTTT. Translation: CSASPRGTTEAFF.

As to this clonotype: A much larger clone differs by one base, so this may be a read error. V usage is TRBV29-1 and J usage is TRBJ2-1; the match to TRBD2 covers 8 bases. The CDR3 length is 15 residues. The germline V gene has CDR1 SQVTM and CDR2 ANQGSEA. V trimming: 3 bases; J trimming: 13 bases; junction bases outside the gene matches: 17. CDR3 nucleotides: TGCAGCGTTGATATAGGCCTAGCGGGCGCTAGCAATCAGTTCTTC. Residues: CSVDIGLAGASNQFF.

This clonotype is termed medium-sized (0.01 to 0.1%). The chain uses TRBV6-2 or TRBV6-3 and TRBJ2-3; D unclear. CDR1 is MNHEY and CDR2 is SVGEGT in the germline V gene. The germline V and J ends were trimmed by 0 bases and 0 bases, with 4 bases remaining between them. There are 14 residues in the CDR3. The CDR3 region has the DNA TGTGCCAGCAGTTACTCGACTAGCACAGATACGCAGTATTTT. Its protein product is CASSYSTSTDTQYF.

Sample share makes this clonotype medium-sized (0.01 to 0.1%). The genes are TRBV27 and TRBJ2-1; D is perhaps TRBD2 (5 bases). V was clipped by 5 bases and J by 7 bases, with 18 bases between them. The germline V gene encodes CDR1 MNHEY and CDR2 SMNVEV (reference sequence). The CDR3 is 15 amino acids. The CDR3 spells CASSIRTAPGNEQFF. CDR3 nucleotides: TGTGCCAGCAGTATCCGGACTGCGCCTGGGAATGAGCAGTTCTTC.

Comments on this clonotype: A junction end diverges from the germline sequence, so it may reflect a read error. J is TRBJ2-3 and V is TRBV4-3; no reliable D call. The CDR3 is made up of 18 amino acids. Germline V gene data show CDR1 as LGHNA and CDR2 as YSLEER. CDR3 coding DNA: TGTGCCAGCAGCCAGACCGGCCCCCGGGTGTTGGACACAGATACGCAGTATTTT. Protein: CASSQTGPRVLDTDTQYF.

J is TRBJ2-7 and V is TRBV3-2; TRBD2 reflects the table's D call only, with no check against the DNA. TRBV3-2 is described as a pseudogene. The CDR3 length is 14 residues. DNA of the CDR3: TGTGCCAGCAGCCAGGTTGGGGGGAGGTCCGAGCAGTACGTC. As protein: CASSQVGGRSEQYV.

V and J are TRBV25-1 and TRBJ2-3, with 11 bases matching TRBD1. From germline, CDR1 is MGHDK and CDR2 SYGVNS. The CDR3 is 16 residues long. J gave up 2 bases and V 5 bases, and 6 bases lay outside the gene matches. CDR3 nucleotide sequence: TGTGCCAGCAGTACCCATGGACAGGGGGCCACAGATACGCAGTATTTT. Translated, it gives CASSTHGQGATDTQYF.

This sequence joins TRBV19 and TRBJ2-1, with 9 positions matching TRBD1. The CDR3 sequence is 14 residues long. The V gene's germline CDR1 is LNHDA and CDR2 SQIVND (reference sequence). With V trimmed by 7 bases and J by 1 base, 2 bases remained unmatched. The DNA of the CDR3 is TGTGCCAGTAAGGACAGGGGATCCTACAATGAGCAGTTCTTC. This encodes CASKDRGSYNEQFF.